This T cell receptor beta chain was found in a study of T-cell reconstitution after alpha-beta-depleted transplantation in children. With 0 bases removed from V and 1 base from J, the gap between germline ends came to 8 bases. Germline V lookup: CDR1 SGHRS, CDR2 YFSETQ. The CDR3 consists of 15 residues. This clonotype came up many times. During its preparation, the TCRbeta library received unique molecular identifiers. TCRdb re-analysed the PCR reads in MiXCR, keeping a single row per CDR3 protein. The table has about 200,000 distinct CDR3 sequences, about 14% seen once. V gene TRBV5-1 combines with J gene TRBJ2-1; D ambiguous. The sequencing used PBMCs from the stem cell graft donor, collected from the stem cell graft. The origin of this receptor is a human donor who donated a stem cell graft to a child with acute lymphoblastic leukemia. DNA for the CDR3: TGCGCCAGCAGCTTGGGTCGAGTTTCCTACAATGAGCAGTTCTTC. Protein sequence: CASSLGRVSYNEQFF.